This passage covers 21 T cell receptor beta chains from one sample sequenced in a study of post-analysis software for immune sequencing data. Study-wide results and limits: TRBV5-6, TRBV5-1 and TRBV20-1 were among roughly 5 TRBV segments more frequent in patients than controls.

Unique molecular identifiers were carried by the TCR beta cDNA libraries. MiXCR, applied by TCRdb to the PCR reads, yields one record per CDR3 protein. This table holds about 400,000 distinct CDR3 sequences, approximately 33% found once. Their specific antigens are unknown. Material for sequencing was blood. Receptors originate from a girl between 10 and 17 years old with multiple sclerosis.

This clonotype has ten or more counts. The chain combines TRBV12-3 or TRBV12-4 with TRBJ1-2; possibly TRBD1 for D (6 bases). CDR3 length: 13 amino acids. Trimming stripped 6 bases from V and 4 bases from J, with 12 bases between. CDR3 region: CASSLGGSYGYTF. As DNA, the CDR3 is TGTGCCAGCAGCTTGGGGGGCAGCTATGGCTACACCTTC.

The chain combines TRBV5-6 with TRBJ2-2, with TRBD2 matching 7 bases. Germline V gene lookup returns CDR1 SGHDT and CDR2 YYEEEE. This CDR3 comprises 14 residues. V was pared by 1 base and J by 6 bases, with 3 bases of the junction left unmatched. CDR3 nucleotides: TGTGCCAGCAGCTTGCGGGGGAGGGCCGGGGAGCTGTTTTTT. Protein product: CASSLRGRAGELFF.

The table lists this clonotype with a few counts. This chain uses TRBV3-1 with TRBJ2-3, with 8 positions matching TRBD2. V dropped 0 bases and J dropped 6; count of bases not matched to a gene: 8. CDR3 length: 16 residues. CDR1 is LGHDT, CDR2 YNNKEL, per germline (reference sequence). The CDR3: CASSQDGGGFTDTQYF. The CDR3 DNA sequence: TGTGCCAGCAGCCAAGACGGCGGGGGGTTTACGGATACGCAGTATTTT.

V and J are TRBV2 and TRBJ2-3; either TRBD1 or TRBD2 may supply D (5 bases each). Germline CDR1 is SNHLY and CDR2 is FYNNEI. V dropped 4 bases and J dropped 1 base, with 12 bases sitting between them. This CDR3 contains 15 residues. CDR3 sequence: CASSVGRGRTDTQYF. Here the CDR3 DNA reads TGTGCCAGCAGTGTGGGACGGGGACGCACAGATACGCAGTATTTT.

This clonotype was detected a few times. The CDR3 sequence is CASSVTGANYEQYF. The CDR3 DNA reads as TGTGCCAGCAGCGTTACCGGAGCTAACTACGAGCAGTACTTC. The J gene is TRBJ2-7, the V gene TRBV9, with D hard to call. Germline V lookup: CDR1 SGDLS, CDR2 YYNGEE. The CDR3 is 14 amino acids. V was clipped by 2 bases and J by 3 bases, with 12 bases between them. Full variable domain (rest looked up from reference TRBV9 and TRBJ2-7): DSGVTQTPKHLITATGQRVTLRCSPRSGDLSVYWYQQSLDQGLQFLIQYYNGEERAKGNILERFSAQQFPDLHSELNLSSLELGDSALYFCASSVTGANYEQYFGPGTRLTVT.

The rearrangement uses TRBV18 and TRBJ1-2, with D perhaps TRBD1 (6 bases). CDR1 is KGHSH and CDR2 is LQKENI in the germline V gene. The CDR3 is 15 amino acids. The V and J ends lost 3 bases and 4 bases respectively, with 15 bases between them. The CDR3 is CASSPRQAQGYGYTF. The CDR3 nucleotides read TGTGCCAGCTCACCTAGACAGGCGCAAGGCTATGGCTACACCTTC.

CDR3 in amino acids: CASRYINQSPYGYTF. The CDR3, as DNA: TGTGCCAGCAGATACATTAATCAATCGCCTTATGGCTACACCTTC. V is TRBV6-6 and J is TRBJ1-2; D not certain. This CDR3 spans 15 amino acids. CDR1 and CDR2 (germline): MNHNY, SVGAGI (reference sequence). The V end was cut by 6 bases, the J end by 5 bases, with 19 bases between.

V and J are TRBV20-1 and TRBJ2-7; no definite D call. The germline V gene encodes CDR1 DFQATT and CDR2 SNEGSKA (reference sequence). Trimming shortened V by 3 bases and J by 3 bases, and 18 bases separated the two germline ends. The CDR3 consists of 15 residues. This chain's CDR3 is CSASRSPIGYYEQYF. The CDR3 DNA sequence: TGCAGTGCTAGCCGAAGTCCAATTGGGTACTACGAGCAGTACTTC.

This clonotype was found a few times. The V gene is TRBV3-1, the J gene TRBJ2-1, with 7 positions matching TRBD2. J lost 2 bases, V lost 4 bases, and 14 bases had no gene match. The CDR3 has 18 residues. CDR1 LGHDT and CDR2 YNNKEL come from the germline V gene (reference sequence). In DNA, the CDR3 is TGTGCCAGCAGCCCTCCTCGGTGGGCGGGGGTCCCCTACAATGAGCAGTTCTTC. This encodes CASSPPRWAGVPYNEQFF.

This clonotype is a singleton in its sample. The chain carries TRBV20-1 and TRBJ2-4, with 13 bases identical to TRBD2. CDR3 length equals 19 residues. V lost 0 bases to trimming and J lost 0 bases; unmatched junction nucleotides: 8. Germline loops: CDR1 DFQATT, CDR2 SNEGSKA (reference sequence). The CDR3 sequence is CSARDLPGLAGLAKNIQYF. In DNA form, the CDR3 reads TGCAGTGCTAGAGATCTGCCGGGACTAGCGGGATTAGCCAAAAACATTCAGTACTTC.

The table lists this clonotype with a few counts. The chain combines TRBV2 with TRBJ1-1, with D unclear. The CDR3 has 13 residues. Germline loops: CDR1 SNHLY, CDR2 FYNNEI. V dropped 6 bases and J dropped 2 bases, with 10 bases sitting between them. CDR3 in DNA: TGTGCCAGCAGGGGCAGCCCAAACACTGAAGCTTTCTTT. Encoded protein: CASRGSPNTEAFF.

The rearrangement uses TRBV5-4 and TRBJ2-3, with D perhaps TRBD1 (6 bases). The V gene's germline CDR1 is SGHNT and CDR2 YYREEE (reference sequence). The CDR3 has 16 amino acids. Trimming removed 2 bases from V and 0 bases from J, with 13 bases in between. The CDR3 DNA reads TGTGCCAGCAGCTTAGCTATGGGGGCTAGCACAGATACGCAGTATTTT. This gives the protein CASSLAMGASTDTQYF.

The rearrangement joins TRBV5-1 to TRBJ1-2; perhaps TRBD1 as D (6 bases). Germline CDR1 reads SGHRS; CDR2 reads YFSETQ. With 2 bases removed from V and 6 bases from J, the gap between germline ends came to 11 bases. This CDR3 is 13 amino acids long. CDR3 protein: CASSLIQGDGYTF. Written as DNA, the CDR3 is TGCGCCAGCAGCTTAATACAGGGCGATGGCTACACCTTC.

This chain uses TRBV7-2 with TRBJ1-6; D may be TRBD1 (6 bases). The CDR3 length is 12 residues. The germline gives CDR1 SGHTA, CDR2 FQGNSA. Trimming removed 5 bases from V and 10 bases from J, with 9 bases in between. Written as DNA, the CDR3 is TGTGCCAGCAGCCACAGGGAATCACCCCTCCACTTT. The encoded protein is CASSHRESPLHF.

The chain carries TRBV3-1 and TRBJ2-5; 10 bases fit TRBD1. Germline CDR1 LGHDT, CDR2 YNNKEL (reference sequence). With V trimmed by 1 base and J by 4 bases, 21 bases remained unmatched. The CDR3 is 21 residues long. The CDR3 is CASSQGGLVEMDRGVGETQYF. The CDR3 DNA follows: TGTGCCAGCAGCCAAGGCGGGCTTGTGGAAATGGACAGGGGGGTTGGAGAGACCCAGTACTTC.

The CDR3 here is CASSLDPGNEQFF. The CDR3, as DNA: TGCGCCAGCAGCCTTGACCCTGGGAATGAGCAGTTCTTC. The chain combines TRBV5-1 with TRBJ2-1, with D hard to call. The V end was cut by 4 bases, the J end by 7 bases, with 12 bases between. Per germline, CDR1 SGHRS and CDR2 YFSETQ. The length of the CDR3 is 13 residues. Combining the CDR3 with reference TRBV5-1 and TRBJ2-1 gives the whole variable domain KAGVTQTPRYLIKTRGQQVTLSCSPISGHRSVSWYQQTPGQGLQFLFEYFSETQRNKGNFPGRFSGRQFSNSRSEMNVSTLELGDSALYLCASSLDPGNEQFFGPGTRLTVL.

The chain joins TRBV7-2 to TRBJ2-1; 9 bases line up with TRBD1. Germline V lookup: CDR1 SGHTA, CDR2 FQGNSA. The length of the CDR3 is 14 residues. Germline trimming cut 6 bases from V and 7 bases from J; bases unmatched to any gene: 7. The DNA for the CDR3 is TGTGCCAGCAGTGAACAGGGGGCGCGGAATGAGCAGTTCTTC. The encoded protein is CASSEQGARNEQFF.

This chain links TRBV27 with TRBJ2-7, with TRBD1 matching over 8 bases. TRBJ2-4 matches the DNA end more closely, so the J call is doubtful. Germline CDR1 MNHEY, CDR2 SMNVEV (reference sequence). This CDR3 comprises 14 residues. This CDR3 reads CASRLATGEDIQYF. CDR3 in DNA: TGTGCCAGCAGGTTGGCGACAGGGGAGGACATTCAGTACTTC.

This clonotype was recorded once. The CDR3 nucleotides are TGTGCCAGCAGCTTCATGGGACAGATACCTACGGATGAGCAGTTCTTC. Translating gives CASSFMGQIPTDEQFF. The chain couples TRBV11-2 to TRBJ2-1, with 7 bases identical to TRBD1. The CDR3 has 16 amino acids. V dropped 3 bases and J dropped 8; count of bases not matched to a gene: 13. CDR1 and CDR2 from the germline V gene are SGHAT and FQNNGV. Based on the CDR3 plus reference TRBV11-2 and TRBJ2-1, the full variable domain is EAGVAQSPRYKIIEKRQSVAFWCNPISGHATLYWYQQILGQGPKLLIQFQNNGVVDDSQLPKDRFSAERLKGVDSTLKIQPAKLEDSAVYLCASSFMGQIPTDEQFFGPGTRLTVL.

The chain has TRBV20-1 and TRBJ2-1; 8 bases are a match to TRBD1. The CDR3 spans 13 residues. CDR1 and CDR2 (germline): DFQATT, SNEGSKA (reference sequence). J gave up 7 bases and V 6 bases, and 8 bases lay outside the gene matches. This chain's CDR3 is CSASGQGGNEQFF. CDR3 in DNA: TGCAGTGCAAGCGGACAGGGTGGAAATGAGCAGTTCTTC.

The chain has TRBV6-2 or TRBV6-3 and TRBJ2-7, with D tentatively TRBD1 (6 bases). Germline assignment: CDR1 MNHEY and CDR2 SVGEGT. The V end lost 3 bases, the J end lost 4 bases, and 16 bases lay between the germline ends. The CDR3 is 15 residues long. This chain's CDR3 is CASSYPGARTYEQYF. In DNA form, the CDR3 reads TGTGCCAGCAGTTATCCAGGGGCGCGGACTTACGAGCAGTACTTC.